These T cell receptor beta chains were read from a single sample in a study of CD8 T cells in ankylosing spondylitis. MiXCR was run by TCRdb on the 5' RACE reads, yielding one entry per CDR3 protein. The data contain tens of thousands of distinct CDR3 sequences, around 6% of them singletons. The sequenced sample consisted of blood, either unsorted or a sorted T cell fraction (not recorded which). The receptors come from a male donor with ankylosing spondylitis or in good health (not recorded which). Both conserved end residues are part of each CDR3. D genes are given only for firm matches. The size field is filled for only some rows; it gives once, few, many or a size class.

j_gene: TRBJ2-7
d_gene: NA
v_gene: TRBV5-1
abundance: many
CDR3aa: CASSLDGGLTYEQYF
CDR3nt: TGCGCCAGCAGCTTGGATGGTGGGCTTACCTACGAGCAGTACTTC

j_gene: TRBJ2-4
d_gene: NA
v_gene: TRBV5-1
abundance: many
CDR3aa: CASSFRGTQNIQYF
CDR3nt: TGCGCCAGCAGCTTCCGCGGGACCCAAAACATTCAGTACTTC

j_gene: TRBJ2-7
d_gene: NA
v_gene: TRBV20-1
abundance: many
CDR3aa: CSVDRTYEQYF
CDR3nt: TGCAGTGTTGACAGAACTTACGAGCAGTACTTC

j_gene: TRBJ2-1
d_gene: NA
v_gene: TRBV7-9
abundance: NA
CDR3aa: CASSPDGGSYNEQFF
CDR3nt: TGTGCCAGCAGCCCTGACGGGGGCTCCTACAATGAGCAGTTCTTC

j_gene: TRBJ2-7
d_gene: NA
v_gene: TRBV12-3/TRBV12-4
abundance: many
CDR3aa: CASSLAVEQYF
CDR3nt: TGTGCCAGCAGTTTGGCGGTCGAGCAGTACTTC

j_gene: TRBJ2-1
d_gene: TRBD1
v_gene: TRBV9
abundance: many
CDR3aa: CASSVTRTGLQFF
CDR3nt: TGTGCCAGCAGCGTAACTAGGACAGGGCTTCAGTTCTTC

j_gene: TRBJ2-5
d_gene: NA
v_gene: TRBV11-3
abundance: NA
CDR3aa: CASSRGRRETQYF
CDR3nt: TGTGCCAGCAGCCGGGGGCGCAGGGAGACCCAGTACTTC

j_gene: TRBJ2-3
d_gene: NA
v_gene: TRBV20-1
abundance: many
CDR3aa: CSAHPRSPSTDTQYF
CDR3nt: TGCAGTGCCCATCCCAGGAGCCCTAGCACAGATACGCAGTATTTT

j_gene: TRBJ2-1
d_gene: TRBD1
v_gene: TRBV7-9
abundance: many
CDR3aa: CASSLAPGTGGNEQFF
CDR3nt: TGTGCCAGCAGCTTAGCCCCCGGGACAGGGGGCAATGAGCAGTTCTTC

j_gene: TRBJ2-7
d_gene: NA
v_gene: TRBV6-5
abundance: many
CDR3aa: CASIEWRGASYEQYF
CDR3nt: TGTGCCAGCATCGAGTGGCGTGGGGCCTCCTACGAGCAGTACTTC

j_gene: TRBJ2-1
d_gene: NA
v_gene: TRBV20-1
abundance: few
CDR3aa: CSWGKIPSSYNEQFF
CDR3nt: TGCAGCTGGGGGAAGATTCCGAGCTCCTACAATGAGCAGTTCTTC

j_gene: TRBJ2-1
d_gene: TRBD2
v_gene: TRBV24-1
abundance: many
CDR3aa: CATSAPAGGYNEQFF
CDR3nt: TGTGCCACCAGCGCCCCGGCGGGAGGGTACAATGAGCAGTTCTTC

j_gene: TRBJ2-7
d_gene: TRBD2
v_gene: TRBV18
abundance: NA
CDR3aa: CASSPGLAAYEQYF
CDR3nt: TGTGCCAGCTCACCAGGGCTAGCGGCTTACGAGCAGTACTTC

j_gene: TRBJ1-6
d_gene: NA
v_gene: TRBV4-2
abundance: many
CDR3aa: CASSQDYYRGDASPLHF
CDR3nt: TGTGCCAGCAGCCAAGATTATTACCGCGGGGATGCTTCACCCCTCCACTTT

j_gene: TRBJ2-7
d_gene: TRBD2
v_gene: TRBV6-1
abundance: many
CDR3aa: CASRGTSGGRTYEQYF
CDR3nt: TGTGCCAGCAGGGGGACTAGCGGGGGGAGAACCTACGAGCAGTACTTC

j_gene: TRBJ2-1
d_gene: TRBD2
v_gene: TRBV5-1
abundance: many
CDR3aa: CASSSPAGRSVYNEQFF
CDR3nt: TGCGCCAGCAGTTCCCCAGCGGGGCGGTCGGTTTACAATGAGCAGTTCTTC

j_gene: TRBJ1-4
d_gene: NA
v_gene: TRBV5-1
abundance: many
CDR3aa: CASSLEGLSGEKLFF
CDR3nt: TGCGCCAGCAGCTTGGAGGGACTTTCTGGGGAAAAACTGTTTTTT

j_gene: TRBJ1-1
d_gene: NA
v_gene: TRBV5-1
abundance: many
CDR3aa: CASSFLLSQGVNTEAFF
CDR3nt: TGCGCCAGCAGCTTCTTACTCTCACAGGGTGTGAACACTGAAGCTTTCTTT

j_gene: TRBJ2-1
d_gene: NA
v_gene: TRBV20-1
abundance: many
CDR3aa: CSARVAIRANEQFF
CDR3nt: TGCAGTGCTAGAGTGGCTATTCGGGCCAATGAGCAGTTCTTC

j_gene: TRBJ2-7
d_gene: NA
v_gene: TRBV10-2
abundance: many
CDR3aa: CASSLTGAEQYF
CDR3nt: TGCGCCAGCAGTCTCACGGGGGCAGAGCAGTACTTC

j_gene: TRBJ1-2
d_gene: NA
v_gene: TRBV7-3
abundance: many
CDR3aa: CASSNRSGGYTF
CDR3nt: TGTGCCAGCAGCAACCGGTCGGGAGGCTACACCTTC

j_gene: TRBJ1-3
d_gene: NA
v_gene: TRBV5-1
abundance: many
CDR3aa: CASSLTRSSGNTIYF
CDR3nt: TGCGCCAGCAGCTTGACCAGAAGCTCTGGAAACACCATATATTTT

j_gene: TRBJ2-5
d_gene: TRBD1
v_gene: TRBV28
abundance: many
CDR3aa: CASSTPAGGGETQYF
CDR3nt: TGTGCCAGCAGTACCCCCGCAGGGGGCGGAGAGACCCAGTACTTC

j_gene: TRBJ2-1
d_gene: NA
v_gene: TRBV30
abundance: few
CDR3aa: CAWSGRDEQFF
CDR3nt: TGTGCCTGGAGTGGAAGGGATGAGCAGTTCTTC

j_gene: TRBJ2-3
d_gene: TRBD2
v_gene: TRBV29-1
abundance: many
CDR3aa: CSVEVSVLAGGAPDTQYF
CDR3nt: TGCAGCGTTGAAGTTTCCGTATTAGCGGGAGGGGCCCCAGATACGCAGTATTTT

j_gene: TRBJ2-7
d_gene: NA
v_gene: TRBV7-2
abundance: NA
CDR3aa: CASSPGAGGGYF
CDR3nt: TGTGCCAGCAGCCCAGGGGCCGGCGGGGGGTACTTC

j_gene: TRBJ2-7
d_gene: TRBD1
v_gene: TRBV2
abundance: many
CDR3aa: CASSEQGAGEQYF
CDR3nt: TGTGCCAGCAGTGAACAGGGGGCCGGCGAGCAGTACTTC

j_gene: TRBJ1-1
d_gene: NA
v_gene: TRBV6-1
abundance: NA
CDR3aa: CVNSVGAGNTEAFF
CDR3nt: TGTGTCAACAGTGTGGGGGCAGGAAACACTGAAGCTTTCTTT

j_gene: TRBJ1-1
d_gene: NA
v_gene: TRBV24-1
abundance: NA
CDR3aa: CITSDHHRDTEAFF
CDR3nt: TGTATCACCAGTGACCATCACAGGGACACTGAAGCTTTCTTT

j_gene: TRBJ1-5
d_gene: TRBD1
v_gene: TRBV6-5
abundance: many
CDR3aa: CASSRTGDQPQHF
CDR3nt: TGTGCCAGCAGCCGGACAGGGGATCAGCCCCAGCATTTT

j_gene: TRBJ2-1
d_gene: TRBD2
v_gene: TRBV28
abundance: many
CDR3aa: CASKGELAGLFYNEQFF
CDR3nt: TGTGCCAGCAAGGGCGAACTAGCGGGCCTATTCTACAATGAGCAGTTCTTC

j_gene: TRBJ2-1
d_gene: NA
v_gene: TRBV6-5
abundance: many
CDR3aa: CASSFYRDAWSYNEQFF
CDR3nt: TGTGCCAGCAGTTTCTACCGGGACGCTTGGTCCTACAATGAGCAGTTCTTC

j_gene: TRBJ1-1
d_gene: NA
v_gene: TRBV9
abundance: NA
CDR3aa: CASSVGPGGTEAFF
CDR3nt: TGTGCCAGCAGCGTAGGGCCGGGTGGCACTGAAGCTTTCTTT

j_gene: TRBJ2-1
d_gene: TRBD2
v_gene: TRBV7-3
abundance: many
CDR3aa: CASSLVASGTLPSYNEQFF
CDR3nt: TGTGCCAGCAGCTTAGTGGCTAGCGGGACTTTACCCTCCTACAATGAGCAGTTCTTC

j_gene: TRBJ2-7
d_gene: NA
v_gene: TRBV4-2
abundance: many
CDR3aa: CASSQQVVGEQYF
CDR3nt: TGTGCCAGCAGCCAACAAGTTGTCGGCGAGCAGTACTTC

j_gene: TRBJ1-1
d_gene: NA
v_gene: TRBV11-2
abundance: many
CDR3aa: CASSLVRGTEAFF
CDR3nt: TGTGCCAGCAGCTTAGTACGGGGCACTGAAGCTTTCTTT

j_gene: TRBJ2-1
d_gene: NA
v_gene: TRBV11-2
abundance: once
CDR3aa: CASSLGVERSYNEQFF
CDR3nt: TGTGCCAGCAGCTTGGGTGTGGAGCGGTCCTACAATGAGCAGTTCTTC

j_gene: TRBJ2-2
d_gene: NA
v_gene: TRBV2
abundance: many
CDR3aa: CASRLTTTPGELFF
CDR3nt: TGTGCCAGCAGACTTACTACTACGCCCGGGGAGCTGTTTTTT

j_gene: TRBJ1-5
d_gene: NA
v_gene: TRBV28
abundance: many
CDR3aa: CASSQGGNQPQHF
CDR3nt: TGTGCCAGCAGTCAGGGTGGCAATCAGCCCCAGCATTTT

j_gene: TRBJ2-5
d_gene: NA
v_gene: TRBV29-1
abundance: many
CDR3aa: CSVGGRQYQETQYF
CDR3nt: TGCAGCGTTGGTGGTAGGCAGTACCAAGAGACCCAGTACTTC

j_gene: TRBJ2-4
d_gene: TRBD1
v_gene: TRBV5-1
abundance: many
CDR3aa: CASSPQTGLHIQYF
CDR3nt: TGCGCCAGCAGCCCGCAGACAGGGCTTCACATTCAGTACTTC

j_gene: TRBJ2-7
d_gene: NA
v_gene: TRBV5-1
abundance: many
CDR3aa: CASSSDRISYEQYF
CDR3nt: TGCGCCAGCAGCTCCGACAGGATCTCCTACGAGCAGTACTTC

j_gene: TRBJ2-3
d_gene: NA
v_gene: TRBV24-1
abundance: many
CDR3aa: CATSDTNRVTDTQYF
CDR3nt: TGTGCCACCAGTGATACCAACAGAGTCACAGATACGCAGTATTTT

j_gene: TRBJ2-3
d_gene: NA
v_gene: TRBV20-1
abundance: many
CDR3aa: CSAPPGLAPTDTQYF
CDR3nt: TGCAGTGCTCCCCCAGGTCTAGCCCCCACAGATACGCAGTATTTT

j_gene: TRBJ2-7
d_gene: NA
v_gene: TRBV5-1
abundance: NA
CDR3aa: CASSLVRGYEQYF
CDR3nt: TGCGCCAGCAGCTTGGTACGGGGGTACGAGCAGTACTTC

j_gene: TRBJ2-5
d_gene: NA
v_gene: TRBV18
abundance: many
CDR3aa: CASSLNQETQYF
CDR3nt: TGTGCCAGCTCACTAAACCAAGAGACCCAGTACTTC

j_gene: TRBJ2-7
d_gene: TRBD2
v_gene: TRBV20-1
abundance: many
CDR3aa: CSARAMRAGETSQTYEQYF
CDR3nt: TGCAGTGCTAGAGCGATGAGAGCGGGGGAAACTTCGCAAACCTACGAGCAGTACTTC

j_gene: TRBJ1-2
d_gene: NA
v_gene: TRBV6-1
abundance: many
CDR3aa: CASSADRLNNYGYTF
CDR3nt: TGTGCCAGCAGTGCCGACAGGCTCAATAACTATGGCTACACCTTC